This T cell receptor beta chain was captured by sequencing in a study of T cells in localized non-small cell lung cancer. This CDR3 spans 14 amino acids. Germline CDR1 and CDR2: SQVTM and ANQGSEA. V shed 7 bases and J shed 5 bases, with 18 bases lying between them. This clone came up once. This table comes from immunoSEQ multiplex PCR, and its TCRdb copy is limited to in-frame clones, with some not included. The sample comprises some 130,000 clones, about 90% of which are singletons, and 1.5% to 2% rests with the top ten. The sequences come from peripheral blood, collected before any cancer treatment. The TCR sequence derives from a female donor aged 60 or older with stage I lung adenocarcinoma. The rearrangement joins TRBV29-1 to TRBJ2-1, with a weak D call TRBD1 (6 bases). CDR3 nucleotide sequence: TGCAGCGGATGGACACCCTCAGGGGACAATGAGCAGTTCTTC. Its translation is CSGWTPSGDNEQFF.